The present T cell receptor beta chain was sequenced within a study of CD4+ T cells in melanoma. By share of the sample, this clone is medium-sized. Its antigen is not known. The CDR3 consists of 16 residues. Study-level findings and limits: Diverse differentiation states were reported for melanoma neoantigen-specific CD4+ T cells. A reported correlation linked neoantigen-specific CD4+ T cells to CD8+, macrophage and B cell function.

Repertoires were generated with immunoSEQ multiplex PCR, while TCRdb's copy carries only in-frame clones and drops some. The data contain 50,000 to 60,000 clones, almost 70% of them singletons. The sequence was collected from a human donor with melanoma. The sequenced sample was tumor tissue. The chain carries TRBV21-1 and TRBJ2-5; the table's D call, TRBD1, has no DNA check behind it. TRBV21-1 is designated a pseudogene. CDR3 sequence (DNA): TGTGCCAGCAGCAAACCACCTGACAGGGTACGGGAGACCCAGTACTTC. Its protein is CASSKPPDRVRETQYF.